This T cell receptor beta chain was recovered during a study of blood T cell repertoires in COVID-19. Study details: Sites across the United States, Italy and Spain contributed samples from acute and convalescent COVID-19. The cDNA or gDNA used as material had been derived from T cells, B-cell-depleted T cells, or PBMCs.

Germline lookup yields CDR1 PRHDT and CDR2 FYEKMQ (reference sequence). The length of the CDR3 is 20 residues. V dropped 3 bases and J dropped 0; count of bases not matched to a gene: 10. Original handling: Scientists estimated how many nucleated cells there were by amplifying reference gene primers. The protocol was immunoSEQ multiplex PCR, while the TCRdb copy is restricted to in-frame clones and leaves out a portion. V and J calls and clone size follow that table, whereas D and trimming were derived from the DNA. The data show 150,000 to 200,000 clones, 79% seen once. The chain has TRBV13 and TRBJ2-6; 11 nucleotides match TRBD1. The clonotype comes from a man aged 55 to 70 with active or convalescent COVID-19. The specimen was peripheral blood. As DNA, the CDR3 is TGTGCCAGCAGCTTTTTATTGGGGGACAGGGGGTTCTCTGGGGCCAACGTCCTGACTTTC. Its translation is CASSFLLGDRGFSGANVLTF. Based on the CDR3 plus reference TRBV13 and TRBJ2-6, the full variable domain is AAGVIQSPRHLIKEKRETATLKCYPIPRHDTVYWYQQGPGQDPQFLISFYEKMQSDKGSIPDRFSAQQFSDYHSELNMSSLELGDSALYFCASSFLLGDRGFSGANVLTFGAGSRLTVL.